One and the same sample provided the 24 T cell receptor beta chains below, sequenced in a study of persistence of HIV-infected CD4 T cells. This was the immunoSEQ version 4 assay in survey mode. Some clones are missing from TCRdb's copy, which holds only in-frame ones; the method was immunoSEQ multiplex PCR. The sample lists fewer than 30,000 clones; around 82% were seen once. Stimulation used 7.5 to 10 ug/mL lysate from CMV-infected fibroblasts. Memory cells lacking CD40L and CD69 with high CD45RO were sorted. No antigen has been identified for these receptors. This specimen was CD4+ T cells sorted from PBMCs after approximately 18-hour stimulation, taken from a patient who received antiretroviral therapy. The receptors stem from an adult man with HIV who was CMV-seropositive.

The chain recombines TRBV6-5 with TRBJ1-2; TRBD1 agrees at 8 bases. The germline V gene encodes CDR1 MNHEY and CDR2 SVGAGI. The CDR3 spans 15 residues. The ends lost 5 bases at V and 3 bases at J; junction bases unmatched: 8. Here the CDR3 reads CASSRLGTGDYGYTF. The CDR3 nucleotides read TGTGCCAGCAGTCGCCTTGGGACAGGAGACTATGGCTACACCTTC.

V is TRBV7-9 and J is TRBJ1-4; the match to TRBD1 covers 9 bases. CDR1 and CDR2 from the germline V gene are SEHNR and FQNEAQ (reference sequence). V shed 5 bases, J shed 6 bases, and the junction held 13 bases outside the gene matches. The CDR3 contains 17 residues. The CDR3 here is CASSLGEGQGYHEKLFF. CDR3 sequence (DNA): TGTGCCAGCAGCCTTGGCGAGGGACAGGGTTACCATGAAAAACTGTTTTTT.

The rearrangement joins TRBV28 to TRBJ1-5; D is unresolved. V was pared by 5 bases and J by 2 bases, with 10 bases between. The germline V gene has CDR1 MDHEN and CDR2 SYDVKM. The CDR3 runs to 14 residues. The DNA for the CDR3 is TGTGCCAGCAGTCGCAGTGGTGGCAATCAGCCCCAGCATTTT. The encoded protein is CASSRSGGNQPQHF.

The rearrangement uses TRBV5-1 and TRBJ1-5; 12 nucleotides agree with TRBD1. The CDR3 is 15 amino acids. CDR1 is SGHRS, CDR2 YFSETQ, per germline. Trimming cost V 1 base and J 9 bases; bases outside gene matches: 5. The DNA for the CDR3 is TGCGCCAGCAGCTTGTTGGGACAGGGGGCGACGCCCCAGCATTTT. This translates into CASSLLGQGATPQHF.

This chain joins TRBV7-9 and TRBJ1-2; TRBD1 agrees at 7 bases. The CDR3 is 15 amino acids. From germline, CDR1 is SEHNR and CDR2 FQNEAQ (reference sequence). The J segment lost 4 bases and the V segment lost 7 bases, leaving 12 bases of the junction unmatched. The CDR3 coding sequence is TGTGCCAGCACCCCCCGCGGGCAGGGGGGCTATGGCTACACCTTC. Translation gives CASTPRGQGGYGYTF.

The rearrangement uses TRBV7-2 and TRBJ1-2, with no clear D. V lost 8 bases, J lost 4 bases, and 8 bases lay in between. Germline CDR1 SGHTA, CDR2 FQGNSA. This CDR3 region has 11 residues. DNA of the CDR3: TGTGCCAGCGAAATCGCCTATGGCTACACCTTC. As protein: CASEIAYGYTF. The full variable domain, completed using reference TRBV7-2 and TRBJ1-2, is GAGVSQSPSNKVTEKGKDVELRCDPISGHTALYWYRQSLGQGLEFLIYFQGNSAPDKSGLPSDRFSAERTGGSVSTLTIQRTQQEDSAVYLCASEIAYGYTFGSGTRLTVV.

The chain combines TRBV19 with TRBJ1-1, with D perhaps TRBD1 (5 bases). Germline lookup yields CDR1 LNHDA and CDR2 SQIVND (reference sequence). This CDR3 is built from 16 residues. V gave up 6 bases and J gave up 1 base, with 18 bases separating them. In nucleotides, the CDR3 is TGTGCCAGTAGCCGCGGGGCAGGGTTTACGAACACTGAAGCTTTCTTT. Translating it yields CASSRGAGFTNTEAFF.

J is TRBJ1-5 and V is TRBV2, with TRBD1 matching 8 bases. Germline V gene data show CDR1 as SNHLY and CDR2 as FYNNEI. This CDR3 has 17 amino acids. The J segment lost 6 bases and the V segment lost 0 bases, leaving 10 bases of the junction unmatched. In nucleotides, the CDR3 is TGTGCCAGCAGTGAAGCGCTTCCCGGACAGGGTGGTCAGCCCCAGCATTTT. It is translated as CASSEALPGQGGQPQHF.

This chain links TRBV7-6 with TRBJ2-1; 7 nucleotides align to TRBD2. Germline V gene sequence: CDR1 SGHVS, CDR2 FNYEAQ. Unmatched junction bases numbered 4, after V lost 1 base and J lost 1 base. This CDR3 is 16 amino acids long. Written as DNA, the CDR3 is TGTGCCAGCAGCTTAGGAAGGGGAGGGTCCTACAATGAGCAGTTCTTC. Protein product: CASSLGRGGSYNEQFF.

This chain uses TRBV6-5 with TRBJ1-1; no reliable D call. V was trimmed by 5 bases and J by 4 bases, leaving 11 bases between them. The CDR3 is made up of 13 amino acids. Germline CDR1 and CDR2: MNHEY and SVGAGI. CDR3 nucleotide sequence: TGTGCCAGCAGTAAGGGTAAGGGCACTGAAGCTTTCTTT. Translating it yields CASSKGKGTEAFF.

This clone has only a few counts. The chain joins TRBV6-1 to TRBJ1-3, with D hard to call. Germline V gene lookup returns CDR1 MNHNS and CDR2 SASEGT. This CDR3 comprises 14 residues. V was clipped by 2 bases and J by 0 bases, with 5 bases between them. CDR3: CASSERASGNTIYF. In nucleotides, the CDR3 is TGTGCCAGCAGTGAACGAGCCTCTGGAAACACCATATATTTT.

The table lists this clone with a few counts. This chain uses TRBV5-1 with TRBJ2-7, with TRBD2 identical over 11 bases. V lost 0 bases and J lost 3; bases outside the gene matches: 5. Germline values: CDR1 SGHRS, CDR2 YFSETQ. The CDR3 has 16 amino acids. CDR3 in amino acids: CASSLEASGGFYEQYF. CDR3 DNA sequence: TGCGCCAGCAGCTTGGAGGCTAGCGGGGGGTTCTACGAGCAGTACTTC. The full variable domain, in which reference TRBV5-1 and TRBJ2-7 provide the parts outside the CDR3, is KAGVTQTPRYLIKTRGQQVTLSCSPISGHRSVSWYQQTPGQGLQFLFEYFSETQRNKGNFPGRFSGRQFSNSRSEMNVSTLELGDSALYLCASSLEASGGFYEQYFGPGTRLTVT.

The J gene is TRBJ2-2, the V gene TRBV7-3; D may match TRBD1 or TRBD2 (5 bases each). This CDR3 has 15 residues. Germline V gives CDR1 SGHTA, CDR2 FQGTGA. Deletions cut 4 bases from V and 0 bases from J, with 9 bases between. CDR3 in amino acids: CASSSGRTNTGELFF. CDR3 sequence (DNA): TGTGCCAGCAGCTCGGGACGGACGAACACCGGGGAGCTGTTTTTT. Drawing the rest from reference TRBV7-3 and TRBJ2-2, the complete variable domain is GAGVSQTPSNKVTEKGKYVELRCDPISGHTALYWYRQSLGQGPEFLIYFQGTGAADDSGLPNDRFFAVRPEGSVSTLKIQRTERGDSAVYLCASSSGRTNTGELFFGEGSRLTVL.

In its sample, this clone was seen once. The rearrangement joins TRBV18 to TRBJ2-3; tentative D call: TRBD2 (6 bases). Germline CDR1 reads KGHSH; CDR2 reads LQKENI. Deletions cut 0 bases from V and 6 bases from J, with 13 bases between. The CDR3 consists of 15 residues. The CDR3 here is CASSPPSRTMDTQYF. DNA for the CDR3: TGTGCCAGCTCACCACCGAGCCGGACTATGGATACGCAGTATTTT.

V is TRBV6-5 and J is TRBJ1-5, with 8 bases lining up with TRBD1. The CDR3 is 14 amino acids. CDR1 is MNHEY and CDR2 is SVGAGI in the germline V gene. The V segment lost 5 bases and the J segment 6 bases; nucleotides outside the gene matches: 6. CDR3 sequence reads: CASSQGAGGQPQHF. CDR3 DNA sequence: TGTGCCAGCAGTCAGGGGGCGGGCGGTCAGCCCCAGCATTTT.

The rearrangement links TRBV19 to TRBJ1-5; 11 bases line up with TRBD1. Losses at the gene ends were 10 bases for V and 6 bases for J; bases not matched to a gene: 17. CDR3 length equals 17 residues. Germline V gene sequence: CDR1 LNHDA, CDR2 SQIVND (reference sequence). The CDR3 nucleotides are TGTGCCACAAGAGAATCGCTAGGACAGGGGGCTCTTCAGCCCCAGCATTTT. This encodes CATRESLGQGALQPQHF.

This clone has only one observation. The rearrangement uses TRBV3-1 (or the pseudogene TRBV3-2) and TRBJ2-2, with D perhaps matching TRBD1 or TRBD2 (5 bases each). Between the trimmed V and J ends, which lost 3 bases and 6 bases, there was a span of 8 bases. Germline V gene data show CDR1 as LGHDT and CDR2 as YNNKEL (reference sequence). CDR3 length equals 13 residues. The chain's CDR3 is CASSQLGAGELFF. CDR3 nucleotides: TGTGCCAGCAGCCAGCTGGGGGCCGGGGAGCTGTTTTTT.

The J gene is TRBJ2-7, the V gene TRBV14; maybe TRBD2 (5 bases). The germline V and J ends were trimmed by 6 bases and 3 bases, with 6 bases remaining between them. Germline values: CDR1 SGHDN, CDR2 FVKESK. The CDR3 has 11 residues. Here the CDR3 DNA reads TGTGCCAGCAGGGGAGACTACGAGCAGTACTTC. It is translated as CASRGDYEQYF.

The V and J genes are TRBV7-3 and TRBJ2-7; 7 nucleotides match TRBD1. The germline CDR1 and CDR2 sequences are SGHTA and FQGTGA. After removal of 5 bases from V and 5 bases from J, the junction contained 9 bases not matched to a gene. This CDR3 has 14 amino acids. This CDR3 reads CASSPGTEVDEQYF. In nucleotides, the CDR3 is TGTGCCAGCAGCCCGGGGACAGAGGTCGACGAGCAGTACTTC.

The V gene is TRBV4-2, the J gene TRBJ2-3, with 13 bases fitting TRBD2. V lost 6 bases and J lost 3; bases outside the gene matches: 12. Looked up from germline, CDR1 is LGHNA and CDR2 is YNFKEQ. The CDR3 extends over 18 amino acids. The CDR3, as DNA: TGTGCCAGCAGGAAAACTAGCGGGGGGGCCGGTAGAACAGATACGCAGTATTTT. Translated, it gives CASRKTSGGAGRTDTQYF.

The rearrangement joins TRBV2 to TRBJ2-3; D call uncertain. From germline, CDR1 is SNHLY and CDR2 FYNNEI. Trimming pared 5 bases from V and 3 bases from J, leaving 6 bases between. The CDR3 extends over 12 amino acids. This CDR3 reads CASSLETDTQYF. DNA for the CDR3: TGTGCCAGCAGTCTGGAGACAGATACGCAGTATTTT.

The rearrangement joins TRBV7-9 to TRBJ1-5; no firm D call. Germline V gene sequence: CDR1 SEHNR, CDR2 FQNEAQ (reference sequence). Trimming took off 3 bases at V and 7 bases at J, with 7 bases between the two ends. CDR3 size: 12 residues. The CDR3 DNA sequence: TGTGCCAGCAGCTTTGGGAGCCAGCCCCAGCATTTT. It encodes CASSFGSQPQHF.

The rearrangement joins TRBV5-1 to TRBJ1-6; 8 positions match TRBD1. Germline loops: CDR1 SGHRS, CDR2 YFSETQ. The CDR3 is 16 residues long. Trimming cost V 4 bases and J 5 bases; bases outside gene matches: 8. The CDR3 sequence: CASSHSGQANNSPLHF. CDR3 coding DNA: TGCGCCAGCAGCCATTCGGGACAGGCTAATAATTCACCCCTCCACTTT.

This chain uses TRBV12-3 or TRBV12-4 with TRBJ1-1, with 10 bases identical to TRBD1. The CDR3 is 13 amino acids. V lost 6 bases to trimming and J lost 5 bases; unmatched junction nucleotides: 3. The CDR3, as DNA: TGTGCCAGCAGCCAGGACAGGGGGACTGAAGCTTTCTTT. Residues: CASSQDRGTEAFF.